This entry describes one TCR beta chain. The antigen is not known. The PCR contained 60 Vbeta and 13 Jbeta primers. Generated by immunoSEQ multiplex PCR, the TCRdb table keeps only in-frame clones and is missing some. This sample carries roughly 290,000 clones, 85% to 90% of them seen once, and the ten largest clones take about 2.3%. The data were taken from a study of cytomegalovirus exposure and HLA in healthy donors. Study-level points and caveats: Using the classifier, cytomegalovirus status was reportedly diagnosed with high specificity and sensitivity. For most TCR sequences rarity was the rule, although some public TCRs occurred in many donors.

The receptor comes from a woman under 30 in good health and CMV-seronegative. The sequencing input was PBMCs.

This chain's CDR3 is CASSSGETNEKLFF. CDR3 nucleotide sequence: TGCGCCAGTTCCTCAGGGGAAACTAATGAAAAACTGTTTTTT. V gene TRBV5-1 combines with J gene TRBJ1-4, with D perhaps TRBD1 (6 bases). The CDR3 has 14 residues. From germline, CDR1 is SGHRS and CDR2 YFSETQ. Trimming cost V 8 bases and J 1 base, with 12 bases left between them.